A single sample gave rise to the 27 T cell receptor beta chains below, sequenced in a study of blood T cells in healthy people across ages (dated by TCRdb to between 2014 and 2016). Library creation used 5' RACE. The run used an Illumina HiSeq 2500. A second PCR of roughly 7 to 11 cycles was run with a J-beta primer mix and a sample-barcoded 5' primer. TCRdb took the public reads, trimmed them with fastp at Q25, ran MiXCR for clone calling and kept in-frame beta chains. Entries are consolidated by CDR3 protein sequence, retaining the most common genes and DNA. In this sample the table shows about 1.5 million distinct CDR3 sequences, about 45% of which occur a single time. The ten most abundant clones make up about 4.1% of the sample. The material sequenced was blood. These receptor sequences come from a young woman in good health.

This clonotype turned up a few times. The rearrangement uses TRBV10-3 and TRBJ2-7; TRBD2 matches 14 bases. The CDR3 runs 15 residues. CDR1 and CDR2 from the germline V gene are ENHRY and SYGVKD. J lost 5 bases, V lost 5 bases, and 5 bases had no gene match. DNA of the CDR3: TGTGCCATCAGTTCTCCGGGACTAGCGGGAGACGAGCAGTACTTC. Translated, it gives CAISSPGLAGDEQYF.

This clonotype turned up a few times. V gene TRBV5-1 combines with J gene TRBJ2-1; TRBD1 matches at 9 bases. The V gene's germline CDR1 is SGHRS and CDR2 YFSETQ. Trimming took 0 bases from V and 9 from J; bases not matched to a gene: 7. The CDR3 spans 15 residues. The CDR3 nucleotides read TGCGCCAGCAGCTTGGAGACAGGGGGGAGGGCTGAGCAGTTCTTC. It yields the protein CASSLETGGRAEQFF.

The table lists this clonotype with a few counts. The chain uses TRBV29-1 and TRBJ1-2; D is unclear. The V end lost 6 bases, the J end lost 4 bases, and 12 bases lay between the germline ends. The CDR3 runs to 12 residues. The germline gives CDR1 SQVTM, CDR2 ANQGSEA. CDR3 sequence: CSVGAGIYGYTF. The CDR3 coding sequence is TGCAGCGTGGGCGCGGGGATCTATGGCTACACCTTC.

The CDR3 DNA is TGTGCCAGCAGTTACTCGGGACAGGGAATTGCTGAAGCTTTCTTT. This encodes CASSYSGQGIAEAFF. The chain carries TRBV6-6 and TRBJ1-1; 9 positions agree with TRBD1. CDR1 is MNHNY, CDR2 SVGAGI, per germline (reference sequence). The CDR3 runs 15 residues. J was trimmed by 6 bases and V by 0 bases; bases with no gene match: 5.

This chain uses TRBV4-3 with TRBJ2-1; no clear D gene. The CDR3 length is 15 residues. Between the trimmed V and J ends, which lost 0 bases and 6 bases, there was a span of 12 bases. CDR1 LGHNA and CDR2 YSLEER come from the germline V gene. The CDR3 DNA sequence: TGCGCCAGCAGCCAAGATATAGGGCCGTCCAATGAGCAGTTCTTC. As protein: CASSQDIGPSNEQFF.

This clonotype was recorded many times. This chain uses TRBV20-1 with TRBJ1-5, with D tentatively TRBD1 (5 bases). Trimming took off 6 bases at V and 3 bases at J, with 12 bases between the two ends. The CDR3 is made up of 13 amino acids. Per germline, CDR1 DFQATT and CDR2 SNEGSKA (reference sequence). The CDR3 DNA is TGCAGTGCGGGGGACGGATACAATCAGCCCCAGCATTTT. It is translated as CSAGDGYNQPQHF.

In this sample, this clonotype turned up a few times. The rearrangement uses TRBV27 and TRBJ2-1; 8 bases align to TRBD2. Trimming removed 7 bases from V and 3 bases from J; junction bases left unmatched: 11. The CDR3 has 16 residues. Per germline, CDR1 MNHEY and CDR2 SMNVEV (reference sequence). The CDR3 nucleotides are TGTGCCAGCAAACCCCTGGGAGCGGGAGTCTACAATGAGCAGTTCTTC. Protein sequence: CASKPLGAGVYNEQFF.

The chain couples TRBV7-3 to TRBJ2-3, with 7 bases identical to TRBD2. J gave up 0 bases and V 2 bases, and 11 bases lay outside the gene matches. Germline V gene lookup returns CDR1 SGHTA and CDR2 FQGTGA. This CDR3 is built from 18 residues. CDR3 DNA sequence: TGTGCCAGCAGCTTAGGCCACCGCCTAGCGGAAAGCACAGATACGCAGTATTTT. It is translated as CASSLGHRLAESTDTQYF. Variable domain in full (rest from reference TRBV7-3 and TRBJ2-3): GAGVSQTPSNKVTEKGKYVELRCDPISGHTALYWYRQSLGQGPEFLIYFQGTGAADDSGLPNDRFFAVRPEGSVSTLKIQRTERGDSAVYLCASSLGHRLAESTDTQYFGPGTRLTVL.

This clonotype came up a few times. The chain recombines TRBV20-1 with TRBJ1-1; no firm D call. Germline CDR1 is DFQATT and CDR2 is SNEGSKA (reference sequence). The CDR3 sequence is 11 residues long. Between the trimmed V and J ends, which lost 4 bases and 1 base, there was a span of 4 bases. The CDR3 coding sequence is TGCAGTGCTAATCGGAACACTGAAGCTTTCTTT. It encodes CSANRNTEAFF.

This chain's CDR3 is CASSLTLRTEAFF. The CDR3 DNA reads as TGCGCCAGCAGCCTGACCCTTCGCACTGAAGCTTTCTTT. This rearrangement joins TRBV4-1 to TRBJ1-1; D remains unclear. Germline loops: CDR1 MGHRA, CDR2 YSYEKL. Trimming shortened V by 4 bases and J by 4 bases, and 10 bases separated the two germline ends. The CDR3 is made up of 13 amino acids.

The chain couples TRBV29-1 to TRBJ1-3, with D uncertain. CDR1 and CDR2 from the germline V gene are SQVTM and ANQGSEA. The CDR3 has 16 residues. The V end lost 0 bases, the J end lost 0 bases, and 12 bases lay between the germline ends. The CDR3 loop is CSVEDPHKYSGNTIYF. DNA for the CDR3: TGCAGCGTTGAAGATCCACACAAGTACTCTGGAAACACCATATATTTT.

This chain links TRBV12-3 or TRBV12-4 with TRBJ1-5, with D uncertain. The CDR3 is made up of 15 amino acids. V was cut by 8 bases and J by 7 bases, with 21 bases left in between. In DNA, the CDR3 is TGTGCCAGCGCAGCGGCAGCAAATTTAAACCAGCCCCAGCATTTT. Translating it yields CASAAAANLNQPQHF.

This clonotype appeared once. A junction end diverges from the germline sequence, so it may reflect a read error. The rearrangement uses TRBV29-1 and TRBJ1-1, with 8 bases fitting TRBD1. There are 13 residues in the CDR3. Germline CDR1 reads SQVTM; CDR2 reads ANQGSEA. DNA of the CDR3: TGCAGCGAGTCCCGGGACAGGAACACTGAAGCTTTGTTT. It specifies CSESRDRNTEALF.

This clonotype showed up just a few times. This chain links TRBV7-9 with TRBJ2-1, with TRBD1 as a possible D gene (6 bases). V gave up 3 bases and J gave up 8 bases, with 14 bases separating them. The CDR3 has 14 residues. Germline values: CDR1 SEHNR, CDR2 FQNEAQ (reference sequence). The CDR3 bases are TGTGCCAGCAGCTTCAGCAGGGGCGTCGATGAGCAGTTCTTC. It translates to CASSFSRGVDEQFF.

CDR3 loop: CASSRLERRNGANYGYTF. The CDR3 nucleotides read TGCGCCAGCAGCCGGTTAGAGCGTCGTAATGGGGCAAACTATGGCTACACCTTC. This chain connects TRBV4-3 to TRBJ1-2; D is possibly TRBD1 (5 bases). The CDR3 runs to 18 residues. The V end was cut by 4 bases, the J end by 2 bases, with 23 bases between. Germline values: CDR1 LGHNA, CDR2 YSLEER.

The chain recombines TRBV5-1 with TRBJ2-2, with a possible D match to TRBD1 (5 bases). The V gene's germline CDR1 is SGHRS and CDR2 YFSETQ. The CDR3 loop spans 15 amino acids. Trimming removed 4 bases at V and 1 base at J, with 11 bases between. CDR3 sequence (DNA): TGCGCCAGCAGCCTTGACAGCCAGAACACCGGGGAGCTGTTTTTT. This translates into CASSLDSQNTGELFF.

The rearrangement uses TRBV20-1 and TRBJ1-4, with 8 bases aligning to TRBD1. The CDR3 is 16 residues long. With V trimmed by 2 bases and J by 1 base, 6 bases remained unmatched. CDR1 is DFQATT and CDR2 is SNEGSKA in the germline V gene (reference sequence). CDR3 sequence: CSARRDRSLTNEKLFF. In DNA, the CDR3 is TGCAGTGCTAGAAGGGACAGGTCATTAACTAATGAAAAACTGTTTTTT.

V and J are TRBV9 and TRBJ2-2; D gene uncertain. The V gene lost 5 bases and the J gene lost 7 bases, with 9 bases spanning the gap. Germline-derived CDR1 and CDR2 are SGDLS and YYNGEE. The CDR3 sequence is 12 residues long. CDR3 bases: TGTGCCAGCAGAGAGTTGGGCGGGGAGCTGTTTTTT. Its protein is CASRELGGELFF.

The chain uses TRBV15 and TRBJ1-1, with a tentative D call TRBD1 (5 bases). CDR3 size: 14 residues. CDR1 is LNHNV and CDR2 is YYDKDF in the germline V gene (reference sequence). The V end was cut by 0 bases, the J end by 6 bases, with 11 bases between. DNA for the CDR3: TGTGCCACCAGCAGAGATTTGGCAGGGCCTGAAGCTTTCTTT. As protein: CATSRDLAGPEAFF.

The chain links TRBV15 to TRBJ2-1; D is unresolved. V dropped 8 bases and J dropped 0 bases, with 8 bases sitting between them. The CDR3 has 13 residues. Germline V CDR1 and CDR2: LNHNV, YYDKDF (reference sequence). DNA of the CDR3: TGTGCCACCCGTTACCACTCCTACAATGAGCAGTTCTTC. Its protein product is CATRYHSYNEQFF. Based on the CDR3 plus reference TRBV15 and TRBJ2-1, the full variable domain is DAMVIQNPRYQVTQFGKPVTLSCSQTLNHNVMYWYQQKSSQAPKLLFHYYDKDFNNEADTPDNFQSRRPNTSFCFLDIRSPGLGDTAMYLCATRYHSYNEQFFGPGTRLTVL.

Only a few counts were recorded for this clonotype. J is TRBJ2-5 and V is TRBV5-1; 10 positions agree with TRBD2. Germline CDR1 and CDR2: SGHRS and YFSETQ. V shed 3 bases and J 3 bases; nucleotides not matched to a gene: 5. CDR3 size: 15 residues. CDR3: CASSWGTSAKETQYF. The CDR3 DNA reads as TGCGCCAGCAGCTGGGGGACTAGCGCCAAAGAGACCCAGTACTTC.

This clonotype came up a few times. Here the CDR3 reads CASSPVGIAGGEEQFF. DNA of the CDR3: TGTGCCAGCAGTCCGGTGGGGATAGCGGGAGGAGAAGAGCAGTTCTTC. This chain uses TRBV12-3 or TRBV12-4 with TRBJ2-1, with TRBD2 matching 10 bases. V shed 5 bases and J 10 bases; nucleotides not matched to a gene: 14. The CDR3 consists of 16 residues.

The chain couples TRBV7-9 to TRBJ2-3; D may be TRBD2 (5 bases). CDR3 length: 13 residues. V was trimmed by 5 bases and J by 5 bases, leaving 11 bases between them. CDR1 and CDR2 from the germline V gene are SEHNR and FQNEAQ (reference sequence). CDR3 sequence reads: CASSVRAVDTQYF. CDR3 in DNA: TGTGCCAGCAGCGTGAGGGCGGTAGATACGCAGTATTTT.

The gene calls are TRBV15 and TRBJ2-3; D is possibly TRBD1 (6 bases). The CDR3 consists of 13 residues. Germline assignment: CDR1 LNHNV and CDR2 YYDKDF (reference sequence). Trimming cost V 7 bases and J 2 bases, with 10 bases left between them. The CDR3 sequence is CATTGAYTDTQYF. CDR3 nucleotides: TGTGCCACCACAGGGGCTTACACAGATACGCAGTATTTT.

This clonotype was counted between two and nine times. This chain uses TRBV18 with TRBJ1-1, with 7 bases lining up with TRBD1. CDR3 size: 15 residues. V gave up 3 bases and J gave up 3 bases; unmatched junction bases: 7. Per germline, CDR1 KGHSH and CDR2 LQKENI. CDR3 nucleotide sequence: TGTGCCAGCTCACCCTTGGGCAGGGGGGACACTGAAGCTTTCTTT. This gives the protein CASSPLGRGDTEAFF.

The rearrangement uses TRBV7-8 and TRBJ1-1; a weak D match, TRBD1 (5 bases). Trimming left V 4 bases short and J 6 bases short, with 21 bases between. Germline V CDR1 and CDR2: SGHVS, FQNEAQ. The CDR3 is 16 residues long. In DNA, the CDR3 is TGTGCCAGCAGCTACCCTTTAGGGGAGGGCGGCGCTGAAGCTTTCTTT. Translated: CASSYPLGEGGAEAFF.

In its sample, this clonotype was seen once. The chain joins TRBV6-5 to TRBJ2-3, with D tentatively TRBD1 or TRBD2 (6 bases each). Germline CDR1 is MNHEY and CDR2 is SVGAGI. The germline V and J ends were trimmed by 2 bases and 6 bases, with 15 bases remaining between them. The CDR3 spans 15 residues. The CDR3: CASSYGGQESDTQYF. The CDR3 region has the DNA TGTGCCAGCAGTTACGGGGGGCAGGAGTCTGATACGCAGTATTTT.